This T cell receptor (beta chain) was profiled in a study of T-cell memory formation after mild COVID-19. Study at large: Largely donor-specific sequence clusters came from two donors.

The CDR3 extends over 15 amino acids. V lost 8 bases, J lost 4 bases, and 20 bases lay in between. TCRdb fed the 5' RACE reads into MiXCR, producing one record per CDR3 protein. The sample lists 250,000 to 300,000 distinct CDR3 sequences, about a sixth occurring once. Input material: PBMCs or a T cell subset sorted from them (not recorded which). The clonotype comes from a man between 18 and 35 years old who had mild COVID-19 (a few samples of this study predate the infection). Cell type and time point are not known. The chain carries TRBV12-3 or TRBV12-4 and TRBJ1-2; D unresolved. The CDR3 bases are TGTGCCAGCGCCTGGAAGGGAGTACCCAGCTATGGCTACACCTTC. Translated: CASAWKGVPSYGYTF.